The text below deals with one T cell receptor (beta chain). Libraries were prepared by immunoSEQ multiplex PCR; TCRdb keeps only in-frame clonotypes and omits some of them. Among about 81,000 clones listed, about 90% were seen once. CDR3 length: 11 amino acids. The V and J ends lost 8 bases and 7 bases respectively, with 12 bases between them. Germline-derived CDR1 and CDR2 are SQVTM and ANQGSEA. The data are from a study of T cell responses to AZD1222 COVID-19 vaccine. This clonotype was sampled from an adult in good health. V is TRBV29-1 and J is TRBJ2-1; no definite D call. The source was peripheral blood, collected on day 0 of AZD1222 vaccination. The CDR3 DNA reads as TGCAGCTCCACCGTGGGGAATGAGCAGTTCTTC. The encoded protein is CSSTVGNEQFF.